These 22 T cell receptor beta chains share one sample of origin, sequenced in a study of memory CD4+ T cells and cytomegalovirus serostatus. Single viable CD3+CD4+CD8-CD45RO+ cells were sorted as the memory CD4+ T cells. Assay used: immunoSEQ multiplex PCR; TCRdb lists only in-frame clones, some missing. Seen here are around 62,000 clones, roughly three quarters observed once, and the top ten hold around 5%. The sample comprised memory CD4+ T cells from blood. These receptors were collected from an adult in good health and CMV-seropositive.

The rearrangement joins TRBV29-1 to TRBJ2-1, with 8 bases aligning to TRBD1. The CDR3 is made up of 13 amino acids. Germline V lookup: CDR1 SQVTM, CDR2 ANQGSEA. Trimming removed 2 bases from V and 5 bases from J; junction bases left unmatched: 2. The CDR3, as DNA: TGCAGCGTTGAACAGGGGGCCCACAATGAGCAGTTCTTC. Its protein is CSVEQGAHNEQFF.

This chain joins TRBV18 and TRBJ1-2, with 9 bases lining up with TRBD1. CDR3 length equals 14 residues. V dropped 6 bases and J dropped 4; count of bases not matched to a gene: 6. CDR1 and CDR2 from the germline V gene are KGHSH and LQKENI. The CDR3 region is CASSGTGSVYGYTF. The CDR3, as DNA: TGTGCCAGCTCCGGGACAGGGAGTGTCTATGGCTACACCTTC.

The rearrangement uses TRBV19 and TRBJ2-3; TRBD1 matches at 12 bases. The CDR3 covers 17 residues. The junction had 8 bases not matched to a gene; V was cut back by 2 bases and J by 5 bases. Germline V gene sequence: CDR1 LNHDA, CDR2 SQIVND (reference sequence). The DNA for the CDR3 is TGTGCCAGTAGTATATTTCCGGGACAGGGGGCAGGAGATACGCAGTATTTT. Amino acid sequence: CASSIFPGQGAGDTQYF.

This chain links TRBV6-1 with TRBJ2-7; tentatively, D is TRBD1 (6 bases). This CDR3 contains 15 residues. Germline assignment: CDR1 MNHNS and CDR2 SASEGT. The ends were cut back, 6 bases at V and 2 bases at J, with 17 bases in the middle. CDR3 sequence reads: CASRPRQASTYEQYF. The CDR3 coding sequence is TGTGCCAGCAGACCTCGACAGGCCTCCACCTACGAGCAGTACTTC.

This chain connects TRBV5-1 to TRBJ1-1; D unresolved. V lost 0 bases and J 1 base, leaving 10 bases between the germline ends. Germline V gene data show CDR1 as SGHRS and CDR2 as YFSETQ. CDR3 length: 15 residues. This CDR3 is CASSLVGMGNTEAFF. Written as DNA, the CDR3 is TGCGCCAGCAGCTTGGTTGGTATGGGGAACACTGAAGCTTTCTTT. The full variable domain, its missing parts supplied by reference TRBV5-1 and TRBJ1-1, is KAGVTQTPRYLIKTRGQQVTLSCSPISGHRSVSWYQQTPGQGLQFLFEYFSETQRNKGNFPGRFSGRQFSNSRSEMNVSTLELGDSALYLCASSLVGMGNTEAFFGQGTRLTVV.

This clone has more than one count but fewer than ten. The chain links TRBV14 to TRBJ2-7, with unresolved D. The ends were cut back, 7 bases at V and 0 bases at J, with 10 bases in the middle. The CDR3 is 13 amino acids. The V gene's germline CDR1 is SGHDN and CDR2 FVKESK. The DNA for the CDR3 is TGTGCCAGCAAAGGACCGACCTCCTACGAGCAGTACTTC. Translation: CASKGPTSYEQYF.

V usage is TRBV11-2 and J usage is TRBJ2-1; perhaps TRBD2 as D (5 bases). The CDR3 has 15 residues. The germline V gene has CDR1 SGHAT and CDR2 FQNNGV. The V end was cut by 3 bases, the J end by 1 base, with 10 bases between. The CDR3 DNA sequence: TGTGCCAGCAGCTTGGACGGGATGTCCTACAATGAGCAGTTCTTC. Its protein product is CASSLDGMSYNEQFF. Based on the CDR3 plus reference TRBV11-2 and TRBJ2-1, the full variable domain is EAGVAQSPRYKIIEKRQSVAFWCNPISGHATLYWYQQILGQGPKLLIQFQNNGVVDDSQLPKDRFSAERLKGVDSTLKIQPAKLEDSAVYLCASSLDGMSYNEQFFGPGTRLTVL.

This rearrangement joins TRBV4-1 to TRBJ1-5; D unresolved. The germline CDR1 and CDR2 sequences are MGHRA and YSYEKL. Trimming removed 1 base from V and 2 bases from J, with 6 bases in between. CDR3 length: 14 amino acids. Written as DNA, the CDR3 is TGCGCCAGCAGCCAAGGGGAGGGCAATCAGCCCCAGCATTTT. Its translation: CASSQGEGNQPQHF.

V is TRBV5-1 and J is TRBJ2-5; 9 bases align to TRBD1. Germline CDR1 and CDR2: SGHRS and YFSETQ. Trimming at V came to 4 bases and at J to 4 bases, leaving 5 bases not matched to a gene. The CDR3 spans 14 residues. CDR3 sequence reads: CASSAGTGRETQYF. CDR3 DNA sequence: TGCGCCAGCAGCGCCGGGACAGGGAGAGAGACCCAGTACTTC.

This clone was seen many times. The same CDR3 is also encoded by other DNA sequences in this sample. CDR3 loop: CASSRTGLNTEAFF. DNA for the CDR3: TGTGCCAGCAGCCGGACAGGTTTGAACACTGAAGCTTTCTTT. The V gene is TRBV2, the J gene TRBJ1-1; 7 bases are shared with TRBD1. Germline lookup yields CDR1 SNHLY and CDR2 FYNNEI. There are 14 residues in the CDR3. The V gene end was trimmed by 6 bases and the J gene end by 0 bases; junction bases not matched to a gene: 4. The full variable domain, completed using reference TRBV2 and TRBJ1-1, is EPEVTQTPSHQVTQMGQEVILRCVPISNHLYFYWYRQILGQKVEFLVSFYNNEISEKSEIFDDQFSVERPDGSNFTLKIRSTKLEDSAMYFCASSRTGLNTEAFFGQGTRLTVV.

The chain has TRBV6-6 and TRBJ1-3; possible D gene TRBD1, 5 bases. The CDR3 runs to 14 residues. Per germline, CDR1 MNHNY and CDR2 SVGAGI (reference sequence). V was clipped by 5 bases and J by 2 bases, with 10 bases between them. The chain's CDR3 is CASSQGATGNTIYF. For the CDR3, the DNA is TGTGCCAGCAGTCAAGGGGCGACTGGAAACACCATATATTTT.

This sequence joins TRBV29-1 and TRBJ2-5, with 7 nucleotides matching TRBD2. The V and J ends lost 5 bases and 0 bases, in that order; junction bases with no gene match: 9. The CDR3 has 15 residues. CDR1 SQVTM and CDR2 ANQGSEA come from the germline V gene. The CDR3 coding sequence is TGCAGCGTTCAGGTGGCCGGGGGGTACCAAGAGACCCAGTACTTC. Translation gives CSVQVAGGYQETQYF.

This clone was detected many times. Its ends do not fully match the called genes, so a read error is possible. The rearrangement uses TRBV2 and TRBJ1-5; TRBD1 agrees at 7 bases. The CDR3 extends over 17 amino acids. Germline CDR1 SNHLY, CDR2 FYNNEI. CDR3 nucleotides: TGTGCCAGTGGGGGGACAGATTCCTCTTATAGCAATCGGCCCCAGCATTTT. Protein sequence: CASGGTDSSYSNRPQHF.

This chain links TRBV6-1 with TRBJ2-5, with 9 bases lining up with TRBD1. Germline V gives CDR1 MNHNS, CDR2 SASEGT. V was clipped by 2 bases and J by 5 bases; unmatched bases: 6. The CDR3 loop spans 15 amino acids. CDR3 protein: CASSELQGAGETQYF. The CDR3 DNA is TGTGCCAGCAGTGAACTACAGGGGGCGGGGGAGACCCAGTACTTC.

This sequence joins TRBV5-8 and TRBJ2-5; no definite D call. The CDR3 contains 14 residues. Germline loops: CDR1 SGHTS, CDR2 YDEGEE. V lost 3 bases and J lost 3, with 12 bases in between. The CDR3, as DNA: TGTGCCAGCAGCTCTACTCCTGGGAAAGAGACCCAGTACTTC. This sequence encodes CASSSTPGKETQYF.

For this clone: Germline is not matched at one junction end, which may reflect a read error. This chain links TRBV7-8 with TRBJ2-5; 7 bases match TRBD2. The CDR3 is made up of 15 amino acids. CDR1 is SGHVS, CDR2 FQNEAQ, per germline. The CDR3 protein is CASSLGGGTQEIQYF. CDR3 DNA sequence: TGTGCCAGCAGCTTAGGGGGGGGGACTCAAGAGATCCAGTACTTC.

This chain joins TRBV28 and TRBJ1-1; 7 nucleotides agree with TRBD1. This CDR3 contains 16 residues. The germline CDR1 and CDR2 sequences are MDHEN and SYDVKM. J was trimmed by 5 bases and V by 3 bases; bases with no gene match: 12. CDR3 nucleotide sequence: TGTGCCAGCAGTTTCCCCTTGTACAGGGGCGGTACTGAAGCTTTCTTT. Protein: CASSFPLYRGGTEAFF. The full variable domain, with the rest looked up from reference TRBV28 and TRBJ1-1, is DVKVTQSSRYLVKRTGEKVFLECVQDMDHENMFWYRQDPGLGLRLIYFSYDVKMKEKGDIPEGYSVSREKKERFSLILESASTNQTSMYLCASSFPLYRGGTEAFFGQGTRLTVV.

This chain links TRBV4-2 with TRBJ1-2, with D possibly matching TRBD1 (5 bases). There are 13 residues in the CDR3. CDR1 LGHNA and CDR2 YNFKEQ come from the germline V gene. V lost 3 bases to trimming and J lost 1 base, with 6 bases between them. In DNA, the CDR3 is TGTGCCAGCAGCCACGACAGTAACTATGGCTACACCTTC. Residues: CASSHDSNYGYTF.

The V call is TRBV19, the J call TRBJ2-5; 7 bases are a match to TRBD1. Germline V gene sequence: CDR1 LNHDA, CDR2 SQIVND (reference sequence). CDR3 length: 13 amino acids. After removal of 5 bases from V and 5 bases from J, the junction contained 5 bases not matched to a gene. The CDR3 coding sequence is TGTGCCAGTAGTGATCGACAGGGCGAGACCCAGTACTTC. This gives the protein CASSDRQGETQYF.

This clone has a handful of counts. The chain joins TRBV28 to TRBJ1-4, with 11 positions matching TRBD1. This CDR3 is 15 amino acids long. Germline CDR1 is MDHEN and CDR2 is SYDVKM. V trimming: 6 bases; J trimming: 8 bases; junction bases outside the gene matches: 8. The CDR3 sequence is CASSRPGQGEEKLFF. The CDR3 nucleotides are TGTGCCAGCAGCCGCCCGGGACAGGGGGAGGAAAAACTGTTTTTT.

The chain uses TRBV6-1 and TRBJ2-5; weak D call: TRBD2 (6 bases). The CDR3 is 17 amino acids. V was trimmed by 1 base and J by 5 bases, leaving 20 bases between them. Germline CDR1 reads MNHNS; CDR2 reads SASEGT. CDR3 bases: TGTGCCAGCAGTGAAGTATTGGCGGGGCCGAGTCTTGAGACCCAGTACTTC. Amino acid sequence: CASSEVLAGPSLETQYF.

This rearrangement joins TRBV15 to TRBJ2-2; 11 bases map to TRBD2. Germline V lookup: CDR1 LNHNV, CDR2 YYDKDF (reference sequence). J gave up 6 bases and V 0 bases, and 6 bases lay outside the gene matches. There are 17 residues in the CDR3. CDR3 DNA: TGTGCCACCAGCAGAGATGAAGTAGCGGGAGGGTCCGGGGAGCTGTTTTTT. Its protein product is CATSRDEVAGGSGELFF.